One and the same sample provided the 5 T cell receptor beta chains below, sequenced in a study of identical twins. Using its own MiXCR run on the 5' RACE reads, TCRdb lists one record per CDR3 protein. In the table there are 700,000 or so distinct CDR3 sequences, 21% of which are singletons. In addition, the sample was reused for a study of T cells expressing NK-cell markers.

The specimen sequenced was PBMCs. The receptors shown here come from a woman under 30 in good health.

This CDR3 is CAWSVAGGLSYNEQFF. The DNA for the CDR3 is TGTGCCTGGAGTGTGGCGGGAGGGCTATCCTACAATGAGCAGTTCTTC. The rearrangement links TRBV30 to TRBJ2-1; 9 bases map to TRBD2. Per germline, CDR1 GTSNPN and CDR2 SVGIG (reference sequence). V lost 0 bases to trimming and J lost 1 base; unmatched junction nucleotides: 4. The length of the CDR3 is 16 residues.

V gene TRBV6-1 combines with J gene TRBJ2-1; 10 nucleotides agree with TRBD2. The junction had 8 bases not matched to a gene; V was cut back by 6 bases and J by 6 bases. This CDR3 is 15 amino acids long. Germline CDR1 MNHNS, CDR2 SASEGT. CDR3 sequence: CASRPGLADFNEQFF. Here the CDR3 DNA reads TGTGCCAGCAGACCCGGACTAGCGGACTTCAATGAGCAGTTCTTC.

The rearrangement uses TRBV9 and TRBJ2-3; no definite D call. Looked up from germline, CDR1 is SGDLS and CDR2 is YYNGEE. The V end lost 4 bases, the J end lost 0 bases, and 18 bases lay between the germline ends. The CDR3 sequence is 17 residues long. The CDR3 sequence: CASSPRPLSPSTDTQYF. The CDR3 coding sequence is TGTGCCAGCAGCCCACGACCTCTGAGTCCTAGCACAGATACGCAGTATTTT. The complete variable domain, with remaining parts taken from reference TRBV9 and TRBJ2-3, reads DSGVTQTPKHLITATGQRVTLRCSPRSGDLSVYWYQQSLDQGLQFLIQYYNGEERAKGNILERFSAQQFPDLHSELNLSSLELGDSALYFCASSPRPLSPSTDTQYFGPGTRLTVL.

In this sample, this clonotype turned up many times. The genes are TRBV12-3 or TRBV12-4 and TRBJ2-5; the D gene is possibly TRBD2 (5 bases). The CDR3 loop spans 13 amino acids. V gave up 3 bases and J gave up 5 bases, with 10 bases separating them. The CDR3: CASSFNSEETQYF. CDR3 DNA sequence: TGTGCCAGCAGTTTTAATAGCGAGGAGACCCAGTACTTC.

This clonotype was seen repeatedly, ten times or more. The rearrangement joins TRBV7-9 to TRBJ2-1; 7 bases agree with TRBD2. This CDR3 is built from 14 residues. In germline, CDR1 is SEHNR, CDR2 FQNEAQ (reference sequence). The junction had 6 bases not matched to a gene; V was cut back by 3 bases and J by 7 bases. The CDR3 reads CASSFGAGDNEQFF. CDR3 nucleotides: TGTGCCAGCAGCTTCGGTGCGGGGGATAATGAGCAGTTCTTC.